This T cell receptor beta chain was sequenced in a study of blood T cell repertoires in COVID-19. Study in general: There were acute and convalescent COVID-19 samples, and they came from the United States, Italy and Spain. Sample material is recorded as cDNA or gDNA derived from T cells, B-cell-depleted T cells, or PBMCs.

In the study's own analysis: For nucleated cells, counts were estimated from reference gene primer amplification. Produced via immunoSEQ multiplex PCR; TCRdb's table is partial and in-frame only. D and trimming come from the DNA, and the V and J calls and clone size come from that table. The sample shows roughly 220,000 clones, 84% of them seen only once. The CDR3 extends over 13 amino acids. V was trimmed by 5 bases and J by 5 bases, leaving 13 bases between them. In germline, CDR1 is GTSNPN, CDR2 SVGIG (reference sequence). This clonotype was sampled from a woman aged 60-75 years who had recovered from COVID-19. The V gene is TRBV30, the J gene TRBJ1-5; no definite D call. Sequencing input: peripheral blood. This CDR3 reads CAWGVKSDQPQHF. The CDR3, as DNA: TGTGCCTGGGGGGTTAAGTCGGATCAGCCCCAGCATTTT.